The following is a T cell receptor (beta chain) sequence with its context. V was cut by 4 bases and J by 3 bases, with 10 bases left in between. This CDR3 has 13 amino acids. Germline CDR1 SGDLS, CDR2 YYNGEE. The protocol was immunoSEQ multiplex PCR, while the TCRdb copy is restricted to in-frame clones and leaves out a portion. The sample gives just under 45,000 clones, around 96% of which show up once; approximately 1% is in the top ten. This sample stems from a study of T cell changes during pregnancy in multiple sclerosis. This clonotype originated in a female donor with multiple sclerosis, enrolled in a pregnancy study. Here the sequenced sample was peripheral blood, taken in the second trimester of pregnancy. V gene TRBV9 combines with J gene TRBJ1-2; possible D gene TRBD1, 5 bases. The DNA of the CDR3 is TGTGCCAGCAGCTTGGACAAGTACTATGGCTACACCTTC. It yields the protein CASSLDKYYGYTF.